The 14 T cell receptor beta chains in this list originate from one sample, sequenced in a study of cytomegalovirus exposure and HLA in healthy donors. 13 Jbeta primers and 60 Vbeta primers were used for the PCR. Profiling relied on immunoSEQ multiplex PCR, and the TCRdb table lists in-frame clones only, not all of them. Of 110,000 or so clones in the sample, 70% to 85% are singletons; the top ten hold approximately 11%. Sequencing was done on a sample of PBMCs. These receptor sequences come from a man aged 35 to 55 in good health and CMV-seropositive.

There are a few counts of this clone. The CDR3 reads CASSPLPGDRLSNEQFF. CDR3 bases: TGTGCCAGCAGCCCCCTCCCCGGGGACAGGCTTTCCAATGAGCAGTTCTTC. The chain carries TRBV9 and TRBJ2-1; 8 bases agree with TRBD1. The CDR3 spans 17 residues. Germline values: CDR1 SGDLS, CDR2 YYNGEE. Trimming removed 4 bases from V and 6 bases from J; junction bases left unmatched: 15.

The chain carries TRBV7-2 and TRBJ2-5, with 13 bases lining up with TRBD2. The J call may be mistaken, given a closer DNA end match to TRBJ2-7. The CDR3 spans 17 residues. The germline V gene encodes CDR1 SGHTA and CDR2 FQGNSA. The DNA of the CDR3 is TGTGCCAGCAGCTTGCGGACTAGCGGGGGCCCTCGCTACGAGCAGTACTTC. This sequence encodes CASSLRTSGGPRYEQYF.

The gene calls are TRBV7-9 and TRBJ1-4; TRBD1 agrees at 11 bases. V was clipped by 5 bases and J by 5 bases; unmatched bases: 4. Per the germline V gene, CDR1 is SEHNR and CDR2 is FQNEAQ (reference sequence). The CDR3 extends over 15 amino acids. The CDR3 sequence: CASSADRGQNEKLFF. The CDR3 coding sequence is TGTGCCAGCAGCGCGGACAGGGGGCAAAATGAAAAACTGTTTTTT.

The chain employs TRBV6-6 and TRBJ2-7; 7 bases are a match to TRBD1. The germline CDR1 and CDR2 sequences are MNHNY and SVGAGI (reference sequence). Trimming cost V 6 bases and J 0 bases; bases outside gene matches: 5. The CDR3 sequence is 14 residues long. CDR3 amino acids: CASSRGTASYEQYF. The CDR3 nucleotides are TGTGCCAGCAGCCGAGGGACAGCCTCCTACGAGCAGTACTTC.

The chain carries TRBV28 and TRBJ1-2; 8 nucleotides line up with TRBD1. V lost 6 bases, J lost 6 bases, and 21 bases stayed unmatched. This CDR3 is 18 amino acids long. In germline, CDR1 is MDHEN, CDR2 SYDVKM. The CDR3 reads CASSPLGLTARGLDGYTF. The DNA for the CDR3 is TGTGCCAGCAGCCCCCTTGGCCTTACTGCCAGGGGGCTTGATGGCTACACCTTC.

The chain employs TRBV5-1 and TRBJ2-1; D is possibly TRBD1 (5 bases). The V gene lost 7 bases and the J gene lost 6 bases, with 11 bases spanning the gap. The CDR3 consists of 12 residues. Looked up from germline, CDR1 is SGHRS and CDR2 is YFSETQ. CDR3: CASSRVGNEQFF. The CDR3 DNA follows: TGCGCCAGCTCCAGGGTGGGCAATGAGCAGTTCTTC.

J is TRBJ2-1 and V is TRBV14; TRBD2 aligns across 9 bases. Losses at the gene ends were 0 bases for V and 5 bases for J; bases not matched to a gene: 11. CDR3 size: 18 residues. Per the germline V gene, CDR1 is SGHDN and CDR2 is FVKESK. The CDR3 region has the DNA TGTGCCAGCAGCCAAGATTTACTCAGTAGCGGGGGACACAATGAGCAGTTCTTC. Translated, it gives CASSQDLLSSGGHNEQFF.

The rearrangement links TRBV19 to TRBJ1-4, with 8 bases lining up with TRBD1. CDR3 length: 16 amino acids. Trimming removed 6 bases from V and 4 bases from J; junction bases left unmatched: 10. CDR1 and CDR2 (germline): LNHDA, SQIVND (reference sequence). Here the CDR3 reads CASSSILRGLNEKLFF. CDR3 in DNA: TGTGCCAGTAGCTCCATCCTCAGGGGGCTTAATGAAAAACTGTTTTTT.

The sample holds one count of this clone. V usage is TRBV7-8 and J usage is TRBJ2-7; maybe TRBD2 (5 bases). This CDR3 region has 16 residues. The V end lost 1 base, the J end lost 3 bases, and 16 bases lay between the germline ends. Germline V gene data show CDR1 as SGHVS and CDR2 as FQNEAQ. The CDR3 sequence is CASSLGLGRGIYEQYF. The CDR3 DNA reads as TGTGCCAGCAGCTTAGGCTTAGGACGGGGAATCTACGAGCAGTACTTC.

This clone appeared a few times. This chain links TRBV5-1 with TRBJ2-5; 12 bases match TRBD1. Near its end, the DNA agrees better with TRBJ2-7, so the J call may be wrong. Germline values: CDR1 SGHRS, CDR2 YFSETQ. There are 15 residues in the CDR3. DNA for the CDR3: TGCGCCAGCAGCCCCCGGGACAGGGGGCTTGACGAGCAGTACTTC. As protein: CASSPRDRGLDEQYF.

V usage is TRBV5-6 and J usage is TRBJ1-1; 7 bases line up with TRBD1. V was pared by 2 bases and J by 6 bases, with 10 bases of the junction left unmatched. There are 15 residues in the CDR3. In germline, CDR1 is SGHDT, CDR2 YYEEEE. CDR3 bases: TGTGCCAGCAGCTTTAGTACCAGGGGGTTCGCTGAAGCTTTCTTT. It specifies CASSFSTRGFAEAFF. The full variable domain, rest sourced from reference TRBV5-6 and TRBJ1-1, is DAGVTQSPTHLIKTRGQQVTLRCSPKSGHDTVSWYQQALGQGPQFIFQYYEEEERQRGNFPDRFSGHQFPNYSSELNVNALLLGDSALYLCASSFSTRGFAEAFFGQGTRLTVV.

V gene TRBV25-1 combines with J gene TRBJ2-3, with 10 bases aligning to TRBD1. The CDR3 is 17 residues long. V lost 2 bases, J lost 5 bases, and 10 bases stayed unmatched. From germline, CDR1 is MGHDK and CDR2 SYGVNS. The chain's CDR3 is CASSEGASGQGLDTQYF. The CDR3 bases are TGTGCCAGCAGTGAAGGGGCCTCGGGACAGGGGTTAGATACGCAGTATTTT.

V usage is TRBV9 and J usage is TRBJ1-1, with TRBD1 as a possible D gene (5 bases). Germline lookup yields CDR1 SGDLS and CDR2 YYNGEE. The CDR3 has 17 amino acids. Trimming removed 3 bases from V and 1 base from J, with 19 bases in between. DNA for the CDR3: TGTGCCAGCAGCGCCTTCCCGGGGGGGGTACAGAACACTGAAGCTTTCTTT. This sequence encodes CASSAFPGGVQNTEAFF.

The chain uses TRBV28 and TRBJ2-5, with TRBD2 identical over 8 bases. Per the germline V gene, CDR1 is MDHEN and CDR2 is SYDVKM. Trimming took 10 bases from V and 4 from J; bases not matched to a gene: 11. The CDR3 has 14 amino acids. CDR3 sequence: CATYAGGPPETQYF. In DNA, the CDR3 is TGTGCCACATATGCGGGGGGCCCCCCAGAGACCCAGTACTTC.